This T cell receptor beta chain was found in a study of blood T cell repertoires in COVID-19 (dated by TCRdb to the early 2020s). With regard to the full study: The collaborator samples originated in the United States, Italy and Spain and spanned the acute and convalescent phases of COVID-19. The material from the prospective study consisted of cDNA or gDNA derived from T cells, B-cell-depleted T cells, or PBMCs. The dataset comprised deeply sampled blood TCRbeta repertoires from subjects exposed to, actively infected with, or recovered from COVID-19. The repertoires were made available in a free public database intended to serve as a resource for research on the immune response to SARS-CoV-2. Samples were obtained from the ongoing ImmuneRACE study (first 160 participants) and from 1,254 subjects provided by 6 global collaborators. Nearly every sample came with metadata listing a de-identified subject ID, COVID-19 status, age in years and sex. Where HLA class I and class II types were available, the types were taken from metadata supplied by the sample provider, not from assay-based typing.

On this clone: Its antigen is currently not known. There are no base qualities to consult, and no much larger clone falls within one base.

Results and caveats for the whole study, not just this receptor: How much clinical and demographic metadata was included differed by source and by participant, and the metadata was provided uncurated.

Collaborating institutions collected whole blood in K2EDTA tubes following their own protocols. For TCRbeta analysis, collaborators shipped samples in one of three forms: frozen whole blood, isolated PBMCs, or DNA extracted from either of those sample types. The immunoSEQ Assay, a bias-controlled multiplex PCR, was used to amplify TCRbeta CDR3 regions from genomic DNA. From the authors' description of their analysis: Nucleated cell counts per sample were estimated from amplification of reference gene primers within the assay. To quantify the absolute abundance of each unique TCRbeta CDR3 rearrangement, sequence reads were collapsed and filtered. For each sample, productive Simpson clonality was calculated as the square root of Simpson's diversity index over productive rearrangements. TCRdb stores this immuneACCESS table with in-frame sequences only. Part of the clones is absent; in the studies checked, under half of the shortfall reflects unresolved V genes, and no reason is known for the rest. That table is the source of V, J and clone size, and D and trimming were worked out from the DNA. For this sample there are about 170,000 clones; 80% to 85% appear just once. The ten largest clones add up to roughly 2.9% of the sample.

The sequence derives from a woman in her sixties with acute or convalescent COVID-19. The sample consisted of peripheral blood.

DNA sequence: TGTGCCAGCAGCGTAGTTGGCTTCACAGATACGCAGTATTTT. Its protein reads: CASSVVGFTDTQYF. In this chain, TRBV9 is recombined with TRBJ2-3, with no D gene named confidently. From cysteine to phenylalanine, the CDR3 is 14 amino acids long. Only the CDR3 region is kept as DNA, spanning 42 bases read in frame from base 1. V is reduced by 0 bases and J by 2 bases, leaving a spacing of 7 bases between them. The germline V gene specifies SGDLS as CDR1 and YYNGEE as CDR2.